The clone carrying this T cell receptor (beta chain) has just a few counts. Antigen: not known. TCRdb recomputed calls from the RT-PCR reads with MiXCR, one row per CDR3 protein. This table holds 650,000 or so distinct CDR3 sequences, 13% to 15% found once. This entry is derived from a study of response to subunit inactivated influenza vaccine. Notes on the study in general: The authors put forward the suggestion that each seasonal influenza vaccination may bring in only a limited number of new T cells.

The receptor's source is a man in his fifties or sixties who received an inactivated influenza vaccine. Sequencing was performed on PBMCs from blood, taken 14 to 15 days before vaccination.

The CDR3 spells CASSRAFRTGELFF. The CDR3 DNA reads TGTGCCAGCAGCCGGGCCTTTAGGACCGGGGAGCTGTTTTTT. V gene TRBV7-2 combines with J gene TRBJ2-2; D uncertain. CDR1 is SGHTA, CDR2 FQGNSA, per germline. The CDR3 extends over 14 amino acids. Trimming removed 5 bases from V and 5 bases from J, with 12 bases in between.